The TCR beta chain described here comes from a study of shared clonotypes between healthy human individuals. Study-level background: Donors consisted of two women and a few men between 18 and 49. Study results and caveats: Expectations were that clonotype sharing among donors would be affected by sequencing depth. It was the few donors that limited the genetic and exposure-history diversity represented.

For this clone: Its matching antigen is unknown.

The deep-level immunoSEQ assay was used. The assay was immunoSEQ multiplex PCR, and TCRdb's table has in-frame clones only and misses some. The sample records fewer than 700,000 clones, 95% being singletons. As defined, naive CD8 cells were CD45RO-negative and positively selected for CCR7, with terminally differentiated effector memory CD45RA+ cells excluded. Sequencing used naive CD8+ T cells sorted from blood. This sequence originates from a woman aged 30 to 39 in good health.

The CDR3 DNA follows: TGTGCCAGTACCCCGGACTCCGGAAGCTCCTACGAGCAGTACTTC. As protein: CASTPDSGSSYEQYF. The chain joins TRBV19 to TRBJ2-7; D may be TRBD2 (5 bases). The CDR3 is made up of 15 amino acids. V gave up 7 bases and J gave up 0 bases, with 16 bases separating them. CDR1 and CDR2 from the germline V gene are LNHDA and SQIVND (reference sequence).